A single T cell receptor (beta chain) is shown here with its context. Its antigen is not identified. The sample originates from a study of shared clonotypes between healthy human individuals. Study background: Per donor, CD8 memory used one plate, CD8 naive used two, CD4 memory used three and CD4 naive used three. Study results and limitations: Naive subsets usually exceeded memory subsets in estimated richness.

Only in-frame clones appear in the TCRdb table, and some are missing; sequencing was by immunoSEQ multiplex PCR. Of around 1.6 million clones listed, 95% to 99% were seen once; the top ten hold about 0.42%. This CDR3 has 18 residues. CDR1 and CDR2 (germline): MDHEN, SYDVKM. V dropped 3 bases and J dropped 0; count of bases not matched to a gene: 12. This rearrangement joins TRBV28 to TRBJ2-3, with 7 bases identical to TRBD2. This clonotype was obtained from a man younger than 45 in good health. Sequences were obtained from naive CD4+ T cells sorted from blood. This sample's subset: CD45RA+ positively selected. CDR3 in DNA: TGTGCCAGCAGTTTTCCCCTTCGACTAGCAGAGAGCACAGATACGCAGTATTTT. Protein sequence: CASSFPLRLAESTDTQYF.